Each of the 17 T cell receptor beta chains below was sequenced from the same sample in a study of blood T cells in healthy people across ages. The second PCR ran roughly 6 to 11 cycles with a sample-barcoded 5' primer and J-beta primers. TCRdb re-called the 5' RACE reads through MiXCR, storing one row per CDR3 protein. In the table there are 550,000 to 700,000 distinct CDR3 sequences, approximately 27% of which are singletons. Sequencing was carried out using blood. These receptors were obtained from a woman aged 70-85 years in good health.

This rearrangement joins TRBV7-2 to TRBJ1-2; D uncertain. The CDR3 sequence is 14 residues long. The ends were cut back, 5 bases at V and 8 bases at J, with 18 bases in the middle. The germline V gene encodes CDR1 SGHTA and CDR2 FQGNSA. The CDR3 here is CASSNPGMLVGYTF. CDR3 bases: TGTGCCAGCAGCAACCCCGGGATGTTAGTAGGCTACACCTTC.

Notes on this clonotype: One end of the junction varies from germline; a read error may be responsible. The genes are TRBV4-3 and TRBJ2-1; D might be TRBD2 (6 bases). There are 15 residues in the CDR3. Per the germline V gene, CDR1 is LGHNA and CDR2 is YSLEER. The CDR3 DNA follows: TGCGCCTGCAGCCAAGCAGTAGCGGCCTACAATGAGCAGTTCTTC. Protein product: CACSQAVAAYNEQFF.

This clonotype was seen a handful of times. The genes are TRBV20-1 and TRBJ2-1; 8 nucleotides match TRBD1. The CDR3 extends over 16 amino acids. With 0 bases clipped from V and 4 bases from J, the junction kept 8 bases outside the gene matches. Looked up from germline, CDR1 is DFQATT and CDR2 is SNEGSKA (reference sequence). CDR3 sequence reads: CSARDPRQGAYNEQFF. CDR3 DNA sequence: TGCAGTGCTAGAGATCCCCGGCAGGGGGCTTACAATGAGCAGTTCTTC.

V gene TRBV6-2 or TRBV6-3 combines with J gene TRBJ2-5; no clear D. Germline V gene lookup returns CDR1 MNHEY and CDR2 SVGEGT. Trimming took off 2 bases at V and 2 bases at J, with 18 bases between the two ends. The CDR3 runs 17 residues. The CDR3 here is CASSYNWLNERQETQYF. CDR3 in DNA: TGTGCCAGCAGTTACAATTGGCTTAACGAACGGCAAGAGACCCAGTACTTC.

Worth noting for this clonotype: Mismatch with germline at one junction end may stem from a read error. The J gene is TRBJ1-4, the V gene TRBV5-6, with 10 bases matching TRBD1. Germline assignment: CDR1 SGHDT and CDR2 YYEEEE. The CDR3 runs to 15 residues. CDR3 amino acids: CASSADRGRGEKLLF. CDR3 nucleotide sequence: TGTGCCAGCAGCGCCGACAGGGGGCGAGGAGAAAAACTGCTTTTT.

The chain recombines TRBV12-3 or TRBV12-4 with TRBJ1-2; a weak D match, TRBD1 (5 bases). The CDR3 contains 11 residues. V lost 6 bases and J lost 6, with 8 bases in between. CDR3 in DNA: TGTGCCAGCAGCCCCAGGGATGGCTACACCTTC. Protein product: CASSPRDGYTF.

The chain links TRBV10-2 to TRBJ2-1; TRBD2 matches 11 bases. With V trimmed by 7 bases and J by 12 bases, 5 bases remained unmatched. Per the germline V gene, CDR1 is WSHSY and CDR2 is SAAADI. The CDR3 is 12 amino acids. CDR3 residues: CASIGLAGGQFF. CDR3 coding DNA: TGCGCCAGCATAGGGCTAGCGGGGGGGCAGTTCTTC.

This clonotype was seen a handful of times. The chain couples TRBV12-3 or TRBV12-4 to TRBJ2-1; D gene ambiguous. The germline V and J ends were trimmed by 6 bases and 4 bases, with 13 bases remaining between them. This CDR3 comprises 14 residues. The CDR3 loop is CASSSGRQYNEQFF. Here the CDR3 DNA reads TGTGCCAGCAGCTCCGGGCGCCAGTACAATGAGCAGTTCTTC.

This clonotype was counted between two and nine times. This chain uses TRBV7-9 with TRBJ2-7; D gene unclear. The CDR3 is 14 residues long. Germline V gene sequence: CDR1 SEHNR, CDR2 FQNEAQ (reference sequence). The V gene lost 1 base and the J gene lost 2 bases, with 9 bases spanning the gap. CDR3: CASSLGWGTYEQYF. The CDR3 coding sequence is TGTGCCAGCAGCTTAGGCTGGGGAACCTACGAGCAGTACTTC.

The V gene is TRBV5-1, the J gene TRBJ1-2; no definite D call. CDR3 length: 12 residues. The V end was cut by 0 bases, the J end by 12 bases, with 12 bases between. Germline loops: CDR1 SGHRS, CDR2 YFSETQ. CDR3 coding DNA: TGCGCCAGCAGCTTGGATATGAGAGGCCACACCTTC. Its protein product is CASSLDMRGHTF.

The CDR3 DNA follows: TGCAGCGTTGCCCAACAGGGTTCGGCTAATGAAAAACTGTTTTTT. Amino acid sequence: CSVAQQGSANEKLFF. This chain uses TRBV29-1 with TRBJ1-4; possible D gene TRBD1, 6 bases. Germline V CDR1 and CDR2: SQVTM, ANQGSEA. The CDR3 runs 15 residues. V was pared by 4 bases and J by 3 bases, with 15 bases between.

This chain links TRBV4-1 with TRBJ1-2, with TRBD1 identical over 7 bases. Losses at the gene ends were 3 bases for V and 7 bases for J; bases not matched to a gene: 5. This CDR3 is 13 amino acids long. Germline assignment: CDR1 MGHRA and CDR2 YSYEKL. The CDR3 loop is CASSQGDSIGYTF. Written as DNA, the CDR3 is TGCGCCAGCAGCCAGGGGGACAGCATTGGCTACACCTTC.

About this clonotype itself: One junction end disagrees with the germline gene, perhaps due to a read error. Here the CDR3 reads CASSFTWGNTETFF. The CDR3 DNA reads as TGTGCCAGCAGCTTTACTTGGGGAAACACTGAAACTTTCTTT. J is TRBJ1-1 and V is TRBV7-2; D unclear. Germline V CDR1 and CDR2: SGHTA, FQGNSA. This CDR3 is 14 amino acids long.

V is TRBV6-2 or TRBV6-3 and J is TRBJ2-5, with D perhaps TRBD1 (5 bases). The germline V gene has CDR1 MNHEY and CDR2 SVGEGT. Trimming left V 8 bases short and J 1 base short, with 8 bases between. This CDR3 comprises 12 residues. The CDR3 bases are TGTGCCAGCGGCAGGGTCCAAGAGACCCAGTACTTC. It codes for CASGRVQETQYF.

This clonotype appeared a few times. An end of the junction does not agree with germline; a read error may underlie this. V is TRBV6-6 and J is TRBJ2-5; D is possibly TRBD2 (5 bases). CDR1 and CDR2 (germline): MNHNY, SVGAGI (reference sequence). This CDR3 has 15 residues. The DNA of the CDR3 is TGTGCCAGCAGCCCCCCCGTGACGAACAGCAATGAGCGGTTCTTC. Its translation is CASSPPVTNSNERFF.

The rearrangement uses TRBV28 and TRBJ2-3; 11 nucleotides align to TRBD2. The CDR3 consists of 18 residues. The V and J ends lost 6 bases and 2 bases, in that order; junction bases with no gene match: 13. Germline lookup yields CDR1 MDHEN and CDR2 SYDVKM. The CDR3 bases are TGTGCCAGCAGCCTCCGGCTGGATAGCGGGGGGGCCACAGATACGCAGTATTTT. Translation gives CASSLRLDSGGATDTQYF.

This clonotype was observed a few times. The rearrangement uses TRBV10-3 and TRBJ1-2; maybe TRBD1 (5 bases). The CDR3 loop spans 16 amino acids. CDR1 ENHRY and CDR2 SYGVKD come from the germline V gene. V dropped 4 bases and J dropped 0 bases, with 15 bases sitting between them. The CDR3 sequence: CAISVGTRDTNYGYTF. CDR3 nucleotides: TGTGCCATCAGTGTAGGGACCCGCGATACTAACTATGGCTACACCTTC.